These 29 T cell receptor beta chains share one sample of origin, sequenced in a study of T cell repertoires in cytomegalovirus infection. TCRdb used MiXCR to reprocess the reads, holding one entry per CDR3 protein. The table lists fewer than 350,000 distinct CDR3 sequences, 8% to 9.5% of them singletons. Source material: PBMCs. Every receptor here comes from a human donor in good health (CMV status not recorded). Some clones in this sample may be carry-over from other donors' samples.

In its sample, this clonotype was seen many times. The chain joins TRBV28 to TRBJ1-2; D remains unclear. The CDR3 totals 11 residues. The germline V gene has CDR1 MDHEN and CDR2 SYDVKM. Trimming left V 1 base short and J 11 bases short, with 8 bases between. The CDR3 sequence is CASSLSFGYTF. As DNA, the CDR3 is TGTGCCAGCAGTTTATCCTTCGGATACACCTTC.

This clonotype was detected many times. V is TRBV14 and J is TRBJ2-3; the D gene is possibly TRBD2 (6 bases). V was clipped by 3 bases and J by 0 bases, with 10 bases between them. Germline CDR1 reads SGHDN; CDR2 reads FVKESK. The CDR3 covers 15 residues. CDR3 sequence reads: CASSQGAGSTDTQYF. The CDR3 bases are TGTGCCAGCAGCCAGGGAGCGGGTAGCACAGATACGCAGTATTTT. Full variable domain (remainder filled in from reference TRBV14 and TRBJ2-3): EAGVTQFPSHSVIEKGQTVTLRCDPISGHDNLYWYRRVMGKEIKFLLHFVKESKQDESGMPNNRFLAERTGGTYSTLKVQPAELEDSGVYFCASSQGAGSTDTQYFGPGTRLTVL.

This clonotype has at least ten counts. The chain links TRBV4-3 to TRBJ2-5; D gene unclear. V shed 4 bases and J shed 2 bases, with 11 bases lying between them. This CDR3 contains 14 residues. Germline V CDR1 and CDR2: LGHNA, YSLEER. This chain's CDR3 is CASSPSMGQETQYF. In nucleotides, the CDR3 is TGCGCCAGCAGCCCTTCGATGGGACAAGAGACCCAGTACTTC.

This clonotype was recorded at least ten times. The rearrangement links TRBV12-3 or TRBV12-4 to TRBJ2-7; 11 nucleotides agree with TRBD1. With V trimmed by 6 bases and J by 2 bases, 0 bases remained unmatched. This CDR3 spans 13 amino acids. CDR3 DNA sequence: TGTGCCAGCAGGGGACAGGGGGCCTACGAGCAGTACTTC. Translation gives CASRGQGAYEQYF.

The chain employs TRBV12-3 or TRBV12-4 and TRBJ1-5; 11 bases map to TRBD1. The junction had 12 bases not matched to a gene; V was cut back by 6 bases and J by 11 bases. The CDR3 loop spans 15 amino acids. CDR3 loop: CASSPTGTGGISQHF. DNA of the CDR3: TGTGCCAGCAGCCCGACCGGGACAGGGGGTATCTCCCAGCATTTT.

This clonotype was counted between two and nine times. The CDR3 sequence: CASSLEVSPQPQHF. The CDR3 DNA is TGTGCCAGCAGCTTAGAGGTTTCCCCTCAGCCCCAGCATTTT. V gene TRBV7-6 combines with J gene TRBJ1-5, with D unclear. Per germline, CDR1 SGHVS and CDR2 FNYEAQ. V shed 1 base and J shed 6 bases, with 10 bases lying between them. This CDR3 comprises 14 residues.

This clonotype was counted ten times or more. The chain's CDR3 is CASSLVAGQKDTGELFF. Here the CDR3 DNA reads TGTGCCAGCAGCTTAGTGGCGGGACAGAAGGACACCGGGGAGCTGTTTTTT. The chain has TRBV7-6 and TRBJ2-2; perhaps TRBD1 as D (7 bases). Germline CDR1 and CDR2: SGHVS and FNYEAQ. The CDR3 spans 17 residues. The V end was cut by 1 base, the J end by 3 bases, with 15 bases between.

V is TRBV4-1 and J is TRBJ1-2; D unresolved. Germline CDR1 is MGHRA and CDR2 is YSYEKL. CDR3 length: 13 amino acids. Trimming took 2 bases from V and 2 from J, leaving 6 bases between them. The CDR3 is CASSQSSNYGYTF. The CDR3 DNA reads as TGCGCCAGCAGCCAATCAAGCAACTATGGCTACACCTTC.

The CDR3 DNA reads as TGTGCCAGCAGTGAGAGTCCAGGGGGCTCCGGGGAGCTGTTTTTT. Its translation: CASSESPGGSGELFF. The V and J genes are TRBV6-4 and TRBJ2-2, with 8 bases identical to TRBD1. In germline, CDR1 is MRHNA, CDR2 SNTAGT. Unmatched junction bases numbered 6, after V lost 3 bases and J lost 6 bases. CDR3 size: 15 residues.

The chain combines TRBV6-5 with TRBJ2-7; D might be TRBD1 (6 bases). Trimming stripped 7 bases from V and 2 bases from J, with 12 bases between. Germline assignment: CDR1 MNHEY and CDR2 SVGAGI. CDR3 length equals 13 residues. The CDR3 sequence: CASTAGATYEQYF. Here the CDR3 DNA reads TGTGCCAGCACGGCAGGGGCCACCTACGAGCAGTACTTC.

The sample holds many counts of this clonotype. The chain links TRBV7-2 to TRBJ2-2; unclear D gene. The length of the CDR3 is 15 residues. Germline V CDR1 and CDR2: SGHTA, FQGNSA. The V end lost 1 base, the J end lost 0 bases, and 6 bases lay between the germline ends. The CDR3 DNA sequence: TGTGCCAGCAGCTTAGAGCGTACGAACACCGGGGAGCTGTTTTTT. Its translation is CASSLERTNTGELFF.

The V call is TRBV14, the J call TRBJ2-1, with no clear D. Germline V gene lookup returns CDR1 SGHDN and CDR2 FVKESK. The V end was cut by 4 bases, the J end by 7 bases, with 23 bases between. The CDR3 has 17 residues. The CDR3 loop reads CASSPSYLRATENEQFF. CDR3 in DNA: TGTGCCAGCAGCCCTTCTTACCTTCGGGCTACTGAAAATGAGCAGTTCTTC.

This clonotype was observed at least ten times. The chain links TRBV7-2 to TRBJ1-1; tentative D call: TRBD1 (6 bases). Trimming pared 2 bases from V and 5 bases from J, leaving 9 bases between. The germline CDR1 and CDR2 sequences are SGHTA and FQGNSA. This CDR3 region has 13 residues. This CDR3 reads CASSLTGRTEAFF. The CDR3 DNA reads as TGTGCCAGCAGCTTAACAGGGAGGACTGAAGCTTTCTTT.

This clonotype has a count of ten or more. V and J are TRBV4-3 and TRBJ1-1; D is possibly TRBD1 (5 bases). The CDR3 covers 16 residues. The germline V and J ends were trimmed by 0 bases and 1 base, with 12 bases remaining between them. CDR1 LGHNA and CDR2 YSLEER come from the germline V gene. CDR3 amino acids: CASSQESGVPNTEAFF. CDR3 coding DNA: TGCGCCAGCAGCCAAGAATCGGGGGTCCCGAACACTGAAGCTTTCTTT.

There are many counts of this clonotype. J is TRBJ2-1 and V is TRBV7-2; 11 bases map to TRBD2. The germline V gene has CDR1 SGHTA and CDR2 FQGNSA. J gave up 6 bases and V 0 bases, and 13 bases lay outside the gene matches. The CDR3 extends over 19 amino acids. The CDR3 nucleotides are TGTGCCAGCAGCTTAGCGCGCCTAGCGGGGGGCTGGATCGGCAATGAGCAGTTCTTC. Its translation is CASSLARLAGGWIGNEQFF.

This clonotype was seen at least ten times. The chain has TRBV7-2 and TRBJ1-6; 9 nucleotides match TRBD1. J lost 10 bases, V lost 1 base, and 8 bases had no gene match. The length of the CDR3 is 16 residues. Germline assignment: CDR1 SGHTA and CDR2 FQGNSA. CDR3 protein: CASSLGTGTGSSPLHF. The CDR3, as DNA: TGTGCCAGCAGCTTAGGGACCGGGACAGGGTCCTCACCCCTCCACTTT.

This clonotype was detected many times. This chain joins TRBV7-2 and TRBJ2-7; TRBD2 matches 9 bases. CDR3 size: 15 residues. In germline, CDR1 is SGHTA, CDR2 FQGNSA. V dropped 1 base and J dropped 5; count of bases not matched to a gene: 6. As DNA, the CDR3 is TGTGCCAGCAGCTTAGTGTCTAGCGGGGCCCACGAGCAGTACTTC. It encodes CASSLVSSGAHEQYF.

This clonotype has at least ten counts. This chain uses TRBV7-2 with TRBJ2-5; TRBD2 might be the D (6 bases). Per germline, CDR1 SGHTA and CDR2 FQGNSA. V was shortened by 5 bases and J by 4 bases, with 14 bases between the two germline ends. There are 14 residues in the CDR3. Here the CDR3 DNA reads TGTGCCAGCAGCGACCGGGACTGGACAGAGACCCAGTACTTC. Translating gives CASSDRDWTETQYF. Together with reference TRBV7-2 and TRBJ2-5, the CDR3 gives the full variable domain: GAGVSQSPSNKVTEKGKDVELRCDPISGHTALYWYRQSLGQGLEFLIYFQGNSAPDKSGLPSDRFSAERTGGSVSTLTIQRTQQEDSAVYLCASSDRDWTETQYFGPGTRLLVL.

This clonotype has only a few counts. The gene calls are TRBV6-6 and TRBJ2-7; TRBD2 agrees at 10 bases. CDR1 is MNHNY, CDR2 SVGAGI, per germline (reference sequence). This CDR3 has 16 amino acids. V was pared by 5 bases and J by 0 bases, with 7 bases of the junction left unmatched. For the CDR3, the DNA is TGTGCCAGCAGTGCTACCATAGCGGGAGGCTCCTACGAGCAGTACTTC. Amino acids: CASSATIAGGSYEQYF.

The J gene is TRBJ2-6, the V gene TRBV3-1, with D unclear. The CDR3 is 16 amino acids. The V end lost 4 bases, the J end lost 0 bases, and 10 bases lay between the germline ends. The V gene's germline CDR1 is LGHDT and CDR2 YNNKEL (reference sequence). The CDR3 DNA sequence: TGTGCCAGCAGCCTAAGACACTTCTCTGGGGCCAACGTCCTGACTTTC. Protein product: CASSLRHFSGANVLTF.

The chain has TRBV20-1 and TRBJ2-7, with D hard to call. This CDR3 is 15 amino acids long. Germline V gives CDR1 DFQATT, CDR2 SNEGSKA (reference sequence). V was pared by 3 bases and J by 2 bases, with 17 bases between. The CDR3 DNA reads as TGCAGTGCTAGGGTCAGGCGTATCCCAACCTACGAGCAGTACTTC. Its translation: CSARVRRIPTYEQYF.

V and J are TRBV19 and TRBJ2-5, with 12 positions matching TRBD2. In germline, CDR1 is LNHDA, CDR2 SQIVND (reference sequence). V shed 2 bases and J 4 bases; nucleotides not matched to a gene: 5. This CDR3 comprises 16 residues. In nucleotides, the CDR3 is TGTGCCAGTAGTATATCGCTAGCGGGAGGGCCAGAGACCCAGTACTTC. Translation: CASSISLAGGPETQYF. Full variable domain (remainder filled in from reference TRBV19 and TRBJ2-5): DGGITQSPKYLFRKEGQNVTLSCEQNLNHDAMYWYRQDPGQGLRLIYYSQIVNDFQKGDIAEGYSVSREKKESFPLTVTSAQKNPTAFYLCASSISLAGGPETQYFGPGTRLLVL.

This clonotype was counted ten times or more. The chain uses TRBV7-9 and TRBJ1-4, with TRBD1 matching 8 bases. CDR1 is SEHNR, CDR2 FQNEAQ, per germline (reference sequence). J lost 10 bases, V lost 5 bases, and 12 bases had no gene match. The CDR3 is 15 residues long. Here the CDR3 reads CASSPRGPGAGKLFF. DNA of the CDR3: TGTGCCAGCAGCCCCAGGGGGCCGGGGGCCGGAAAACTGTTTTTT.

This clonotype was detected ten times or more. The V and J genes are TRBV7-2 and TRBJ2-5; no reliable D call. Germline CDR1 and CDR2: SGHTA and FQGNSA. Deletions cut 0 bases from V and 5 bases from J, with 13 bases between. The CDR3 length is 15 residues. The CDR3 DNA reads as TGTGCCAGCAGCTTAGCGAGTCCCCCCGGCGAGACCCAGTACTTC. It encodes CASSLASPPGETQYF. The full variable domain, rest sourced from reference TRBV7-2 and TRBJ2-5, is GAGVSQSPSNKVTEKGKDVELRCDPISGHTALYWYRQSLGQGLEFLIYFQGNSAPDKSGLPSDRFSAERTGGSVSTLTIQRTQQEDSAVYLCASSLASPPGETQYFGPGTRLLVL.

This chain links TRBV6-8 with TRBJ1-6; D possibly corresponds to TRBD1 (5 bases). V shed 6 bases and J shed 7 bases, with 10 bases lying between them. This CDR3 contains 13 residues. The germline CDR1 and CDR2 sequences are MNHGY and SAAAGT. CDR3 nucleotide sequence: TGTGCCAGCAGACAGGCGCTGAATTCACCCCTCCACTTT. This gives the protein CASRQALNSPLHF.

This clonotype was seen ten or more times. The J gene is TRBJ2-2, the V gene TRBV4-1; 9 nucleotides match TRBD2. From germline, CDR1 is MGHRA and CDR2 YSYEKL. The length of the CDR3 is 16 residues. V lost 4 bases to trimming and J lost 4 bases; unmatched junction nucleotides: 7. CDR3: CASSRIAGASTGELFF. The CDR3 DNA is TGCGCCAGCAGCCGAATAGCGGGGGCGAGCACCGGGGAGCTGTTTTTT.

The chain recombines TRBV20-1 with TRBJ1-1; D possibly corresponds to TRBD1 (5 bases). Germline-derived CDR1 and CDR2 are DFQATT and SNEGSKA (reference sequence). Trimming took 2 bases from V and 1 from J, leaving 11 bases between them. The CDR3 covers 14 residues. The CDR3 nucleotides read TGCAGTGCTAGAAAGGGCGGGGGGAACACTGAAGCTTTCTTT. Its protein product is CSARKGGGNTEAFF.

The chain uses TRBV5-5 and TRBJ2-1; 12 bases align to TRBD2. The CDR3 contains 18 residues. Germline lookup yields CDR1 SGHKS and CDR2 YYEKEE (reference sequence). The trim removed 2 bases at V and 1 base at J, leaving 7 bases unmatched. CDR3 sequence: CASSFGLAGGWSYNEQFF. The CDR3 nucleotides are TGTGCCAGCAGCTTCGGTCTAGCGGGGGGGTGGTCCTACAATGAGCAGTTCTTC.

J is TRBJ2-1 and V is TRBV12-3 or TRBV12-4; D is tentatively TRBD1 or TRBD2 (6 bases each). CDR3 length: 14 amino acids. Trimming pared 7 bases from V and 5 bases from J, leaving 15 bases between. DNA of the CDR3: TGTGCCAGCACCTTGTGGGGGGCAGACAATGAGCAGTTCTTC. It translates to CASTLWGADNEQFF.